This TCR beta chain was observed in a study of cytomegalovirus exposure and HLA in healthy donors. This clone was observed a single time. CDR1 and CDR2 from the germline V gene are SGDLS and YYNGEE. V shed 3 bases, J shed 0 bases, and the junction held 5 bases outside the gene matches. The CDR3 runs 17 residues. The PCR employed 60 Vbeta primers together with 13 Jbeta primers. Data came from immunoSEQ multiplex PCR; TCRdb stores just in-frame clones and leaves some out. The sample consists of about 110,000 clones, 82% of them appearing once. The sequence was collected from a young man in good health and CMV-seropositive. Material: PBMCs. This chain joins TRBV9 and TRBJ2-6; 8 bases fit TRBD1. The DNA of the CDR3 is TGTGCCAGCAGCGCCTGGACAGGGAGCTCTGGGGCCAACGTCCTGACTTTC. Translation: CASSAWTGSSGANVLTF.